Presented here are 20 T cell receptor beta chains from one specimen sequenced in a study of blood T cells in healthy people across ages. A sample-barcoded 5' primer and a J-beta primer mix were used in a second PCR of roughly 7 to 12 cycles. From the 5' RACE reads, TCRdb called clonotypes with MiXCR, one entry per CDR3 protein. Of roughly 1.9 million distinct CDR3 sequences listed, about two fifths are singletons. What was sequenced was blood. These receptors were obtained from a human donor in good health.

This clonotype was recorded once. The rearrangement links TRBV20-1 to TRBJ2-2; 12 nucleotides match TRBD2. Trimming took 6 bases from V and 6 from J; bases not matched to a gene: 11. From germline, CDR1 is DFQATT and CDR2 SNEGSKA (reference sequence). This CDR3 spans 16 amino acids. The CDR3 DNA reads TGCAGTGCCAGGTCGATGACTAGCGGGGGAGCCGGGGAGCTGTTTTTT. This sequence encodes CSARSMTSGGAGELFF.

This clonotype was picked up a small number of times. This chain joins TRBV20-1 and TRBJ1-2; D remains unclear. The V and J ends lost 0 bases and 8 bases respectively, with 13 bases between them. The germline gives CDR1 DFQATT, CDR2 SNEGSKA (reference sequence). CDR3 length: 13 amino acids. The CDR3 DNA follows: TGCAGTGCTAGAGAAGGGTTTTTAGGCGGCTACACCTTC. It translates to CSAREGFLGGYTF.

V is TRBV6-5 and J is TRBJ1-2; D not certain. CDR3 length equals 15 residues. With 6 bases removed from V and 5 bases from J, the gap between germline ends came to 19 bases. Germline assignment: CDR1 MNHEY and CDR2 SVGAGI. CDR3 coding DNA: TGTGCCAGCAGCCAGACAAGCGGGAGCCCTTATGGCTACACCTTC. Its translation: CASSQTSGSPYGYTF.

This clonotype was picked up a small number of times. The rearrangement uses TRBV29-1 and TRBJ1-1; D is unclear. The V and J ends lost 3 bases and 1 base respectively, with 9 bases between them. The CDR3 covers 13 residues. Germline CDR1 reads SQVTM; CDR2 reads ANQGSEA. The CDR3 reads CSVDRGRNTEAFF. CDR3 bases: TGCAGCGTTGATCGCGGCAGGAACACTGAAGCTTTCTTT.

The CDR3, as DNA: TGCGCCAGCAGCTTGGTGGTAGCGGGGGGGCTCCGGGATGAGCAGTTCTTC. This encodes CASSLVVAGGLRDEQFF. The V gene is TRBV5-1, the J gene TRBJ2-1, with 11 positions matching TRBD2. The CDR3 totals 17 residues. The V segment lost 0 bases and the J segment 8 bases; nucleotides outside the gene matches: 10. Looked up from germline, CDR1 is SGHRS and CDR2 is YFSETQ.

V usage is TRBV7-9 and J usage is TRBJ2-5, with 8 bases identical to TRBD1. The J call may be wrong; the DNA end is better matched by TRBJ2-7. Germline V gives CDR1 SEHNR, CDR2 FQNEAQ (reference sequence). The CDR3 is 14 residues long. The CDR3 DNA reads TGTGCCAGCAGCCCCCAGCCGACAGGGGCCGAGCAGTACTTC. It translates to CASSPQPTGAEQYF.

The J gene is TRBJ2-7, the V gene TRBV6-1; possibly TRBD1 for D (9 bases). Germline-derived CDR1 and CDR2 are MNHNS and SASEGT. V lost 7 bases and J lost 7, with 23 bases in between. This CDR3 has 15 amino acids. The CDR3 nucleotides read TGTGCCAGCATGAGAACAGGGGGCGCGGGAGGTGAGCAGTACTTC. Amino acids: CASMRTGGAGGEQYF.

The chain combines TRBV27 with TRBJ2-5, with a possible D match to TRBD1 (5 bases). Germline assignment: CDR1 MNHEY and CDR2 SMNVEV (reference sequence). The CDR3 spans 15 residues. Trimming pared 4 bases from V and 1 base from J, leaving 13 bases between. The chain's CDR3 is CASSSPHRFQETQYF. Written as DNA, the CDR3 is TGTGCCAGCAGTTCGCCCCACAGGTTCCAAGAGACCCAGTACTTC.

The table lists this clonotype with many counts. The chain employs TRBV11-2 and TRBJ2-7, with D tentatively TRBD2 (6 bases). The CDR3 length is 18 residues. CDR1 SGHAT and CDR2 FQNNGV come from the germline V gene. With 3 bases removed from V and 0 bases from J, the gap between germline ends came to 21 bases. The CDR3, as DNA: TGTGCCAGCAGCTTCGGGAAATCGGGGGACCTCAGCTCCTACGAGCAGTACTTC. Its translation is CASSFGKSGDLSSYEQYF.

Only a few counts were recorded for this clonotype. The J gene is TRBJ1-5, the V gene TRBV20-1; maybe TRBD1 (6 bases). From germline, CDR1 is DFQATT and CDR2 SNEGSKA (reference sequence). Deletions cut 5 bases from V and 0 bases from J, with 14 bases between. This CDR3 contains 15 residues. The CDR3 region has the DNA TGCAGTGCTGGCCGAGGGGGGGCTAGCAATCAGCCCCAGCATTTT. It codes for CSAGRGGASNQPQHF.

This clonotype appeared a few times. V and J are TRBV20-1 and TRBJ1-2; TRBD1 is a possible D gene (6 bases). Germline CDR1 and CDR2: DFQATT and SNEGSKA (reference sequence). The CDR3 is made up of 12 amino acids. With 5 bases removed from V and 4 bases from J, the gap between germline ends came to 11 bases. This chain's CDR3 is CSASTGPYGYTF. CDR3 DNA sequence: TGCAGTGCTTCTACAGGGCCCTATGGCTACACCTTC.

This clonotype has just one count. CDR3 sequence reads: CASSPDRVTNTEAFF. As DNA, the CDR3 is TGTGCCAGCAGCCCGGACAGGGTGACAAACACTGAAGCTTTCTTT. V usage is TRBV3-1 and J usage is TRBJ1-1, with TRBD1 identical over 8 bases. Trimming cost V 4 bases and J 2 bases; bases outside gene matches: 6. From germline, CDR1 is LGHDT and CDR2 YNNKEL (reference sequence). The CDR3 is made up of 15 amino acids. Supplemented by reference TRBV3-1 and TRBJ1-1, the full variable domain reads DTAVSQTPKYLVTQMGNDKSIKCEQNLGHDTMYWYKQDSKKFLKIMFSYNNKELIINETVPNRFSPKSPDKAHLNLHINSLELGDSAVYFCASSPDRVTNTEAFFGQGTRLTVV.

The rearrangement uses TRBV3-1 and TRBJ1-4; D is unclear. The ends were cut back, 1 base at V and 7 bases at J, with 10 bases in the middle. Germline values: CDR1 LGHDT, CDR2 YNNKEL (reference sequence). The CDR3 is 14 amino acids. The CDR3 reads CASSQVVNSEKLFF. The CDR3 bases are TGTGCCAGCAGCCAAGTAGTAAATAGTGAAAAACTGTTTTTT.

The rearrangement links TRBV3-1 to TRBJ2-3, with TRBD2 matching over 12 bases. The CDR3 runs to 18 residues. Unmatched junction bases numbered 7, after V lost 1 base and J lost 2 bases. Germline CDR1 and CDR2: LGHDT and YNNKEL (reference sequence). As DNA, the CDR3 is TGTGCCAGCAGCCAAGTACAGACTAGCGGGGGTATCACAGATACGCAGTATTTT. Translating it yields CASSQVQTSGGITDTQYF.

This sequence joins TRBV2 and TRBJ1-2; D unresolved. CDR1 is SNHLY, CDR2 FYNNEI, per germline. V lost 4 bases, J lost 4 bases, and 7 bases lay in between. The CDR3 runs 12 residues. CDR3 nucleotides: TGTGCCAGCAGTGGTAACCGCTATGGCTACACCTTC. Its translation is CASSGNRYGYTF.

The V call is TRBV6-5, the J call TRBJ1-1; TRBD1 aligns across 8 bases. The trim removed 1 base at V and 4 bases at J, leaving 8 bases unmatched. Germline loops: CDR1 MNHEY, CDR2 SVGAGI. The CDR3 consists of 16 residues. The CDR3: CASSYYTLQGGTEAFF. The CDR3 DNA reads TGTGCCAGCAGTTACTACACTTTACAGGGGGGCACTGAAGCTTTCTTT.

The CDR3 protein is CSVIPQETQFF. The CDR3 DNA reads as TGCAGCGTTATCCCACAAGAGACCCAGTTCTTC. The chain carries TRBV29-1 and TRBJ2-5; D uncertain. The J call is doubtful: the DNA matches TRBJ2-1 better. Germline V gives CDR1 SQVTM, CDR2 ANQGSEA. The CDR3 loop spans 11 amino acids.

This clonotype was seen a few times. The chain recombines TRBV27 with TRBJ2-7; the match to TRBD1 covers 9 bases. Germline lookup yields CDR1 MNHEY and CDR2 SMNVEV (reference sequence). Trimming at V came to 7 bases and at J to 4 bases, leaving 8 bases not matched to a gene. The CDR3 is made up of 14 amino acids. In DNA form, the CDR3 reads TGTGCCAGCACCCCACAGGGGGCAACTTACGAGCAGTACTTC. Residues: CASTPQGATYEQYF.

This clonotype was counted a few times. J is TRBJ2-1 and V is TRBV12-3 or TRBV12-4, with 7 positions matching TRBD2. The CDR3 covers 14 residues. V lost 7 bases, J lost 7 bases, and 10 bases stayed unmatched. In nucleotides, the CDR3 is TGTGCCAGCACAATGACGGGGGAGGGGAATGAGCAGTTCTTC. Its protein is CASTMTGEGNEQFF.

This sequence joins TRBV4-1 and TRBJ1-1; D is ambiguous. The germline V gene encodes CDR1 MGHRA and CDR2 YSYEKL. The CDR3 has 14 residues. The V end lost 5 bases, the J end lost 5 bases, and 15 bases lay between the germline ends. CDR3 region: CASSVFGRNTEAFF. The CDR3 DNA reads as TGCGCCAGCAGCGTTTTTGGCCGAAATACTGAAGCTTTCTTT.